This is a list of T cell receptor beta chains from one sample in a study of shared clonotypes between healthy human individuals. Clones were read by immunoSEQ multiplex PCR, and TCRdb kept only the in-frame ones, dropping some. Altogether 560,000 or so clones are present, around 96% being singletons, with the ten largest covering less than 0.12%. The specimen sequenced was naive CD8+ T cells sorted from blood. Every receptor here comes from a woman aged 30 to 39 in good health. CDR3s include the opening cysteine and the closing phenylalanine or tryptophan. Clone size, where shown, is once, few, many, or a class for clones that have expanded.

j_call,v_call,clone_size,cdr3_length,cdr3_aa
TRBJ1-2,TRBV7-9,NA,16,CASSLADRGPRYGYTF
TRBJ1-3,TRBV21-1,NA,16,CASSTQGQTSGNTIYF
TRBJ2-7,TRBV27,once,12,CASSPSGYEQYF
NA,TRBV20-1,NA,11,CSAREAYEQYF
TRBJ2-1,TRBV6-1,NA,13,CASSEIDQREQFF
TRBJ2-3,TRBV5-1,once,16,CASSDGTSGITDTQYF
TRBJ1-1,TRBV7-2,NA,14,CASSYRDLNTEAFF
TRBJ1-2,TRBV27,NA,18,CASSLATPVGGGYYGYTF
TRBJ1-4,TRBV28,NA,12,CASSFPREKLFF
TRBJ1-1,TRBV11-2,once,15,CASSLEGEMNTEAFF
TRBJ1-2,TRBV30,NA,12,CAWSVGQGTYTF
TRBJ2-7,TRBV7-9,NA,12,CASSLIGGEQYF
TRBJ1-1,TRBV29-1,NA,12,CSADPGGAEAFF
TRBJ1-2,TRBV30,NA,14,CAWSGLPGLGGYTF